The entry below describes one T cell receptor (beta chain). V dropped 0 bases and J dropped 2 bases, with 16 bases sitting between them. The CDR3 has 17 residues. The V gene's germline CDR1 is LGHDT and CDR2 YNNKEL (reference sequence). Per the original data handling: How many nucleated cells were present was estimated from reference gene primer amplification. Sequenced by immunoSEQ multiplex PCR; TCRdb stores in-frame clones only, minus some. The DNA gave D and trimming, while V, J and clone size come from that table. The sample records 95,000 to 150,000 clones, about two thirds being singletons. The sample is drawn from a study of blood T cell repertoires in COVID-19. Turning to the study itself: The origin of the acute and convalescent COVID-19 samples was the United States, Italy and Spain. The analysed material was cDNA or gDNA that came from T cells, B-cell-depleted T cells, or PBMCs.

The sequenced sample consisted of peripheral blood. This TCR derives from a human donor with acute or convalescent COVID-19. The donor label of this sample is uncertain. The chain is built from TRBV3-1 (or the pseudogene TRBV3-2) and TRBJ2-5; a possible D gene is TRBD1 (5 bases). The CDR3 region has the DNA TGTGCCAGCAGCCAAGACTTAGGGCAGGGTGAACAAGAGACCCAGTACTTC. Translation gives CASSQDLGQGEQETQYF.